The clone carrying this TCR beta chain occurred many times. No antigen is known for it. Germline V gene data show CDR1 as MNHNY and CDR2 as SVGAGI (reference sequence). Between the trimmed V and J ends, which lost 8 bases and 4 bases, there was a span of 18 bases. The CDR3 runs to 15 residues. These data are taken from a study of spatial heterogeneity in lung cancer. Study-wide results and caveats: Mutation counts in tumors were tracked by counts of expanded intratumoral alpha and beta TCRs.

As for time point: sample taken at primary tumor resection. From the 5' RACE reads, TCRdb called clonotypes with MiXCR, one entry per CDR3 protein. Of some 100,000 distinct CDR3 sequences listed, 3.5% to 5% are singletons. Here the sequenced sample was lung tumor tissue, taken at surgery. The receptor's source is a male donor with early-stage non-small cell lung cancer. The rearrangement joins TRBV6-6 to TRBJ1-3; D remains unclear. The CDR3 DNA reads TGTGCCAGCCATTTGTCCAGGCTAACAGGAAACACCATATATTTT. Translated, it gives CASHLSRLTGNTIYF.